The 9 T cell receptor beta chains reported below all come from one sample, sequenced in a study of blood T cell repertoires in COVID-19. Libraries were prepared by immunoSEQ multiplex PCR; TCRdb keeps only in-frame clonotypes and omits some of them. The repertoire holds 130,000 to 150,000 clones, with about nine tenths as singletons. The sample taken for sequencing was peripheral blood. These receptors came from a woman between 45 and 60 years old with acute or convalescent COVID-19.

The rearrangement joins TRBV5-4 to TRBJ1-1; D remains unclear. The CDR3 loop spans 16 amino acids. Looked up from germline, CDR1 is SGHNT and CDR2 is YYREEE (reference sequence). V was clipped by 4 bases and J by 0 bases, with 16 bases between them. The CDR3 coding sequence is TGTGCCAGCAGCCGGGAAGCGGCTCTCATGAACACTGAAGCTTTCTTT. Translating gives CASSREAALMNTEAFF.

This rearrangement joins TRBV5-6 to TRBJ2-7; D not resolved. This CDR3 spans 12 amino acids. V lost 4 bases to trimming and J lost 0 bases, with 5 bases between them. Germline-derived CDR1 and CDR2 are SGHDT and YYEEEE. CDR3 sequence (DNA): TGTGCCAGCAGCCCAGGCTCCTACGAGCAGTACTTC. It translates to CASSPGSYEQYF. Full variable domain (remainder filled in from reference TRBV5-6 and TRBJ2-7): DAGVTQSPTHLIKTRGQQVTLRCSPKSGHDTVSWYQQALGQGPQFIFQYYEEEERQRGNFPDRFSGHQFPNYSSELNVNALLLGDSALYLCASSPGSYEQYFGPGTRLTVT.

The V call is TRBV25-1, the J call TRBJ2-1; 8 bases fit TRBD2. The CDR3 covers 15 residues. Germline CDR1 reads MGHDK; CDR2 reads SYGVNS. Trimming removed 0 bases from V and 5 bases from J; junction bases left unmatched: 3. The CDR3 here is CASSEYWGLDNEQFF. The CDR3 region has the DNA TGTGCCAGCAGTGAATATTGGGGACTAGACAATGAGCAGTTCTTC.

The V call is TRBV20-1, the J call TRBJ1-6, with a weak D call TRBD1 (5 bases). The CDR3 loop spans 13 amino acids. From germline, CDR1 is DFQATT and CDR2 SNEGSKA (reference sequence). Trimming cost V 3 bases and J 10 bases, with 13 bases left between them. The CDR3 protein is CSASRGRDSPLHF. CDR3 DNA sequence: TGCAGTGCTAGTCGGGGGAGGGACTCACCCCTCCACTTT.

This chain connects TRBV7-3 to TRBJ2-3; 7 bases fit TRBD2. Trimming removed 5 bases from V and 0 bases from J; junction bases left unmatched: 8. The germline gives CDR1 SGHTA, CDR2 FQGTGA. CDR3 length: 16 amino acids. The CDR3 DNA is TGTGCCAGCAGCCCCTATAGCGGGCCGAGCACAGATACGCAGTATTTT. This sequence encodes CASSPYSGPSTDTQYF.

This clone appeared a few times. Written as DNA, the CDR3 is TGTGCCAGCAGTTACTTTAGGGGGCGGAAGAACACTGAAGCTTTCTTT. Translated, it gives CASSYFRGRKNTEAFF. J is TRBJ1-1 and V is TRBV6-5; 7 bases fit TRBD1. V dropped 1 base and J dropped 1; count of bases not matched to a gene: 6. The CDR3 is 16 amino acids. Germline CDR1 and CDR2: MNHEY and SVGAGI.

J is TRBJ2-3 and V is TRBV7-2; TRBD2 agrees at 9 bases. V was clipped by 2 bases and J by 2 bases; unmatched bases: 5. Germline CDR1 and CDR2: SGHTA and FQGNSA. The CDR3 length is 16 residues. The CDR3 region has the DNA TGTGCCAGCAGCTTATCGGCTAGCGGGGACACAGATACGCAGTATTTT. Translated: CASSLSASGDTDTQYF.

The chain joins TRBV5-1 to TRBJ1-1, with D tentatively TRBD1 (6 bases). V was trimmed by 0 bases and J by 1 base, leaving 22 bases between them. Germline assignment: CDR1 SGHRS and CDR2 YFSETQ. The CDR3 runs 19 residues. CDR3 nucleotides: TGCGCCAGCAGCTTGGGATATCTACAGGGAACAACGGGGAACACTGAAGCTTTCTTT. This codes for CASSLGYLQGTTGNTEAFF.

The chain joins TRBV7-3 to TRBJ2-5; 7 bases align to TRBD2. CDR1 and CDR2 from the germline V gene are SGHTA and FQGTGA. Losses at the gene ends were 4 bases for V and 2 bases for J; bases not matched to a gene: 7. This CDR3 is 15 amino acids long. DNA of the CDR3: TGTGCCAGCAGCTCACTGTCGGGGGGACAAGAGACCCAGTACTTC. Amino acids: CASSSLSGGQETQYF. The full variable domain, with the rest looked up from reference TRBV7-3 and TRBJ2-5, is GAGVSQTPSNKVTEKGKYVELRCDPISGHTALYWYRQSLGQGPEFLIYFQGTGAADDSGLPNDRFFAVRPEGSVSTLKIQRTERGDSAVYLCASSSLSGGQETQYFGPGTRLLVL.